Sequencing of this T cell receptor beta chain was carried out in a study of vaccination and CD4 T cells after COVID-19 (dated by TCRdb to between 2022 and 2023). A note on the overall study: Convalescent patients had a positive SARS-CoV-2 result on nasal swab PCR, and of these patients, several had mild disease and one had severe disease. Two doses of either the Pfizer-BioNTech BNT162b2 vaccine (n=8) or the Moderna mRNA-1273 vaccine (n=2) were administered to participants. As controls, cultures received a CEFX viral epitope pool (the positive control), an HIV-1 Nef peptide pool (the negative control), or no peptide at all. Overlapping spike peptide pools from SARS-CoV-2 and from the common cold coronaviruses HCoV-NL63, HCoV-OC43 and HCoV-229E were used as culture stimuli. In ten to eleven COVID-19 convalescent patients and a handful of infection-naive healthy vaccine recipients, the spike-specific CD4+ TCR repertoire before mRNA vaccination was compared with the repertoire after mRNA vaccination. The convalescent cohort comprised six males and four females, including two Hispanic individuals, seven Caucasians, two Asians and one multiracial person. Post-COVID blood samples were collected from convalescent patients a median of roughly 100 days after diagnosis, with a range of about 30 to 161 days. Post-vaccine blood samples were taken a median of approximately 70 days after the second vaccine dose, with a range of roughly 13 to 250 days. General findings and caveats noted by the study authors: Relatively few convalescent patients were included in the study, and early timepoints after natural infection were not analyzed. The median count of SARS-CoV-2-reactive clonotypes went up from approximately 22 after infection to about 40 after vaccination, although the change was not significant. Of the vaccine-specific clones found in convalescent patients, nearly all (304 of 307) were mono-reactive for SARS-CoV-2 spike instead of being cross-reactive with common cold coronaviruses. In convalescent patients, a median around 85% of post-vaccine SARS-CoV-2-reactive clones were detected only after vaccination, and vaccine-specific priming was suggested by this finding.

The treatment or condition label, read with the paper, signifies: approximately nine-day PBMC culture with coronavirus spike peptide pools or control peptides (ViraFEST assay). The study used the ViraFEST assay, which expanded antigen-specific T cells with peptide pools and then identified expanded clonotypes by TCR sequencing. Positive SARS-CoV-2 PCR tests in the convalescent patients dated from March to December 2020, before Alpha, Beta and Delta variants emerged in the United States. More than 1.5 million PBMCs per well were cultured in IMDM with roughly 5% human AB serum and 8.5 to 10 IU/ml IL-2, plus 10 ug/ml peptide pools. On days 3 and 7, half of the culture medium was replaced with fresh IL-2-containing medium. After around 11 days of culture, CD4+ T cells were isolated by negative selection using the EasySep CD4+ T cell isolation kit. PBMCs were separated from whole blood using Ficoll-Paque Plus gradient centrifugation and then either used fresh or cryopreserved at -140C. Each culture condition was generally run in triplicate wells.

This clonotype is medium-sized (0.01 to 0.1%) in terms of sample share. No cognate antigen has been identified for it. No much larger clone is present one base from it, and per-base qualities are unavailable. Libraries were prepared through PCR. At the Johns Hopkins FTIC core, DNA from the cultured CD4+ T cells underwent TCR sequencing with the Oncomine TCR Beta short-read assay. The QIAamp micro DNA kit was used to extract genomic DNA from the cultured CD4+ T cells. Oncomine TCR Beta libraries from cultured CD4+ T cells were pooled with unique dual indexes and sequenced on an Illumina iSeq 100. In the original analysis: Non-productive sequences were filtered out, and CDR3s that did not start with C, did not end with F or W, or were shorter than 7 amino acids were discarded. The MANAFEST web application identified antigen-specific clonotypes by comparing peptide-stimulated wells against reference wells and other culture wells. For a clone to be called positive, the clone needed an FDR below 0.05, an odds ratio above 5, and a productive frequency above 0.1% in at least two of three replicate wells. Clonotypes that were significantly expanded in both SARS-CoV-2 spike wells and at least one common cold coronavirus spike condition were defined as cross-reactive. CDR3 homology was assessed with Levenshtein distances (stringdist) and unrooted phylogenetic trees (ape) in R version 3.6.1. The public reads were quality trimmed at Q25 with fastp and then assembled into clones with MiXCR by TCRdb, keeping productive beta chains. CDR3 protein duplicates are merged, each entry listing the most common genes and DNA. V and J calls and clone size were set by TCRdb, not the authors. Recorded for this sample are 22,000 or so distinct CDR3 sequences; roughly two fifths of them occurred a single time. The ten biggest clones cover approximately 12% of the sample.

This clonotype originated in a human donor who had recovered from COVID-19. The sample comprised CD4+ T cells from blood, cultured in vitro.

In nucleotide form, the sequence is TGTGCCAGCAGCTTAGCGGGACTGGAGACCCAGTACTTC. This is translated as CASSLAGLETQYF. Recombination joined TRBV11-1 with TRBJ2-5, and TRBD2 may be the D gene, going by 6 matching bases. Per the germline V gene (reference sequence), SGHAT is the CDR1 and FQDESV is the CDR2. Its CDR3 holds 13 amino acids, cysteine through phenylalanine. CDR3 DNA is the only sequence kept; it has 39 bases, read in frame from the first base. Relative to germline, V is 0 bases shorter and J is 5 bases shorter, with 7 bases between their ends.